The subject of this entry is one T cell receptor (beta chain). Its specificity is not known. This CDR3 has 13 residues. Germline lookup yields CDR1 GTSNPN and CDR2 SVGIG (reference sequence). These data originate in a study of shared clonotypes between healthy human individuals. The study, taken as a whole, reports: Some clonotypes were shared by all four sorted-subset donors, while others were not shared. The non-shared ones had lower generation probabilities than the shared ones. Donor clonotype sharing was expected to depend on sequencing depth.

The material for each subset, its genomic DNA, was split evenly across several immunoSEQ plates. Clones were sequenced by immunoSEQ multiplex PCR, and TCRdb holds only the in-frame ones, with some missing. Altogether roughly 2,300,000 clones are present, about nine tenths being singletons, with the ten largest covering approximately 0.39%. J is TRBJ1-2 and V is TRBV30; weak D call: TRBD1 (6 bases). Sample: naive CD4+ T cells from PBMCs. Subset: CD45RA+ positively selected. The clonotype comes from a man between 18 and 35 years old in good health. Some clones in this sample may be carry-over from other donors' samples. The CDR3 DNA sequence: TGTGTTCTAAATCCAGGGACAAACTATGGCTACACCTTC. Its protein product is CVLNPGTNYGYTF.